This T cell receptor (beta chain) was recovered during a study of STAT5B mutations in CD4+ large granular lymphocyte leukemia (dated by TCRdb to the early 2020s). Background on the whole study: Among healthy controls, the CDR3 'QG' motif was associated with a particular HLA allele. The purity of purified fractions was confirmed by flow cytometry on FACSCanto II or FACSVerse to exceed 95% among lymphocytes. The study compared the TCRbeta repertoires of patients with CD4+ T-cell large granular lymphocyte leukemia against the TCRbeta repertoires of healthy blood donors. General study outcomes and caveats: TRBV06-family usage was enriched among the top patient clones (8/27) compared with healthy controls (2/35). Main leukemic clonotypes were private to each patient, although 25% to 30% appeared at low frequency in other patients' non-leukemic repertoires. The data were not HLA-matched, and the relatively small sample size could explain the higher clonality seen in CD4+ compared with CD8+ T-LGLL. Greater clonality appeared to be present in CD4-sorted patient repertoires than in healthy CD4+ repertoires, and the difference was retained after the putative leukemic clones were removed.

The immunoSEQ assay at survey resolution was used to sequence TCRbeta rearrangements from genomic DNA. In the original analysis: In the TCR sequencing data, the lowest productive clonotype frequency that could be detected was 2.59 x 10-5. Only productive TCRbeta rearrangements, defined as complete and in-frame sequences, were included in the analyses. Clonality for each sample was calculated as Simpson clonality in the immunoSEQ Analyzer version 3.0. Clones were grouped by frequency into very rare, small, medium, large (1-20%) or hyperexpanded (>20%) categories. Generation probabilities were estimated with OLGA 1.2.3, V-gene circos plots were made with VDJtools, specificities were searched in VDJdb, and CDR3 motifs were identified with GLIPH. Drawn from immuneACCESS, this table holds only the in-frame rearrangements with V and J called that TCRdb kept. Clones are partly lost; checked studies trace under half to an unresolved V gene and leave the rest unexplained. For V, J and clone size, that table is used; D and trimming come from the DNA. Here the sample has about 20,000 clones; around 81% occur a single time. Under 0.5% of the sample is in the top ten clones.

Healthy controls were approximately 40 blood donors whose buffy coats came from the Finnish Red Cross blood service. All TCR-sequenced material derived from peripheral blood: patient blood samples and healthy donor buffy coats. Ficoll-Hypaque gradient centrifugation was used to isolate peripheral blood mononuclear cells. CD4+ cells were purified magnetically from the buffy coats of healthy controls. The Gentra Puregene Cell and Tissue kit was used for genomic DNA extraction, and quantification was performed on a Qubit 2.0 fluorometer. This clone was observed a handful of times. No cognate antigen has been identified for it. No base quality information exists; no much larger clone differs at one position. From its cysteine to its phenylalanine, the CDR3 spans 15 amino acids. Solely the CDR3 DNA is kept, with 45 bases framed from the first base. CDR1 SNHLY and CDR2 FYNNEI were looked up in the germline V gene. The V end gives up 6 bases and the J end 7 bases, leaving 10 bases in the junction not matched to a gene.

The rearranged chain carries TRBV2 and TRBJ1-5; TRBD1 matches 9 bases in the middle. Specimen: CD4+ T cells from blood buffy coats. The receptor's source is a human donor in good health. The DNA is TGTGCCAGCAGACCCGGGACAGGGTTCGGCCAGCCCCAGCATTTT. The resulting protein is CASRPGTGFGQPQHF. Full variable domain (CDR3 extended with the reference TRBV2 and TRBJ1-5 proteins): EPEVTQTPSHQVTQMGQEVILRCVPISNHLYFYWYRQILGQKVEFLVSFYNNEISEKSEIFDDQFSVERPDGSNFTLKIRSTKLEDSAMYFCASRPGTGFGQPQHFGDGTRLSIL.